Each of the 18 T cell receptor beta chains below was sequenced from the same sample in a study of glioma-infiltrating T cells (dated by TCRdb to about 2016). TCRdb lists the instrument as Illumina MiSeq. TCR alpha and beta CDR3 regions were amplified with the iRepertoire nested amplicon-rescue multiplex PCR (arm-PCR) platform from RNA. TCRdb reworked the public reads: Q25 trimming with fastp, MiXCR clone assembly, productive beta chains retained. Identical CDR3 proteins give one entry, which carries the most common genes and DNA. The sample table records 150,000 to 200,000 distinct CDR3 sequences; about 46% of these occur just once. Over 4% of the sample goes to the ten largest clones. Sample: glioma tissue, nonneoplastic brain tissue, or PBMCs (not recorded which). Every receptor here comes from a human donor with low-grade glioma or glioblastoma, undergoing nonglioma brain surgery, or in good health (not recorded which).

This clonotype showed up just a few times. This chain joins TRBV14 and TRBJ2-7; D gene unclear. The CDR3 covers 15 residues. The V gene lost 1 base and the J gene lost 7 bases, with 17 bases spanning the gap. Germline V gene sequence: CDR1 SGHDN, CDR2 FVKESK. The CDR3 nucleotides read TGTGCCAGCAGCCAAGTAGGACCGTGGGATCGGGAGCAGTACTTC. It yields the protein CASSQVGPWDREQYF.

Only one count was recorded for this clonotype. This chain uses TRBV5-1 with TRBJ1-2; D call uncertain. V gave up 0 bases and J gave up 4 bases, with 13 bases separating them. CDR3 length equals 15 residues. Germline V gene sequence: CDR1 SGHRS, CDR2 YFSETQ. For the CDR3, the DNA is TGCGCCAGCAGCTTGGAGACGTCCAGAGTCTATGGCTACACCTTC. Residues: CASSLETSRVYGYTF.

Turning to this clonotype: The junction shows a germline mismatch at one end, possibly a read error. The chain recombines TRBV28 with TRBJ2-5, with D perhaps given as TRBD1 or TRBD2 (5 bases each). The CDR3 contains 14 residues. The V gene's germline CDR1 is MDHEN and CDR2 SYDVKM. The CDR3 here is CAGRTRGRQETQYF. Here the CDR3 DNA reads TGTGCCGGCAGGACCCGGGGCCGCCAAGAGACACAGTACTTC.

This clonotype was detected a few times. The V and J genes are TRBV29-1 and TRBJ2-7; 8 bases line up with TRBD1. The CDR3 is made up of 12 amino acids. V gave up 4 bases and J gave up 2 bases; unmatched junction bases: 1. Germline values: CDR1 SQVTM, CDR2 ANQGSEA. CDR3: CSVGTGPYEQYF. The CDR3 DNA is TGCAGCGTTGGGACAGGGCCCTACGAGCAGTACTTC.

About this clonotype: A much bigger clone sits one base away, suggesting this may be a read error. The genes are TRBV20-1 and TRBJ2-3; D gene unclear. V shed 0 bases and J shed 2 bases, with 15 bases lying between them. The CDR3 extends over 16 amino acids. Germline V lookup: CDR1 DFQATT, CDR2 SNEGSKA (reference sequence). The CDR3 region is CSARDQAADFTDTQYF. The DNA of the CDR3 is TGCAGTGCTAGAGATCAGGCGGCAGACTTCACAGATACGCAGTATTTT.

With regard to this clonotype: This could be a read error, since a much larger clone is one nucleotide away. The chain joins TRBV28 to TRBJ2-1, with D perhaps matching TRBD2 (6 bases). Trimming shortened V by 3 bases and J by 13 bases, and 22 bases separated the two germline ends. Germline-derived CDR1 and CDR2 are MDHEN and SYDVKM. CDR3 length: 15 residues. The CDR3 nucleotides read TGTGCCAGCAGTTTTAGCCGACGGGGGAAAGAGACCCAGTTCTTC. This translates into CASSFSRRGKETQFF.

As to this clonotype: A much larger clone lies one base from this, so it may be a read error. V gene TRBV6-5 combines with J gene TRBJ2-3; possibly TRBD2 for D (6 bases). Trimming removed 10 bases from V and 4 bases from J, with 21 bases in between. Per germline, CDR1 MNHEY and CDR2 SVGAGI. The CDR3 has 15 residues. The CDR3 bases are TGTGCCATCAGACCAGAGGGAGGAGGCCCAGATACGCAGTATTTT. It is translated as CAIRPEGGGPDTQYF.

The sample holds many counts of this clonotype. The chain combines TRBV5-1 with TRBJ1-2; D remains unclear. Germline V lookup: CDR1 SGHRS, CDR2 YFSETQ. This CDR3 is 14 amino acids long. Trimming removed 0 bases at V and 0 bases at J, with 6 bases between. As DNA, the CDR3 is TGCGCCAGCAGCTTGGACGAAGCTAACTATGGCTACACCTTC. This translates into CASSLDEANYGYTF.

This clonotype was counted once. This may arise from a read error, as a much more abundant clone is one base away. The chain has TRBV28 and TRBJ2-7, with TRBD2 identical over 7 bases. Germline V gives CDR1 MDHEN, CDR2 SYDVKM. With 8 bases clipped from V and 7 bases from J, the junction kept 14 bases outside the gene matches. CDR3 size: 14 residues. The CDR3: CASWERGSYNEQYF. CDR3 sequence (DNA): TGTGCCAGCTGGGAGCGGGGCTCCTACAATGAGCAGTACTTC.

Comment on this clonotype: A much larger clone lies one base from this, so it may be a read error. J is TRBJ2-2 and V is TRBV25-1; D ambiguous. V lost 2 bases and J lost 9, with 10 bases in between. The CDR3 has 13 residues. Per the germline V gene, CDR1 is MGHDK and CDR2 is SYGVNS. Written as DNA, the CDR3 is TGTGCCAGCAGTGAAGACCGCGCGCGGGAGCTGTTTTTT. Translating it yields CASSEDRARELFF.

This rearrangement joins TRBV24-1 to TRBJ2-5; 8 positions agree with TRBD1. Germline CDR1 KGHDR, CDR2 SFDVKD. This CDR3 has 17 amino acids. J lost 5 bases, V lost 3 bases, and 13 bases had no gene match. CDR3 sequence: CATSDRDGTGLGETQYF. Here the CDR3 DNA reads TGTGCCACCAGTGATCGGGACGGGACAGGCCTAGGGGAGACCCAGTACTTC.

V is TRBV5-1 and J is TRBJ1-2; D is undetermined. CDR3 length equals 14 residues. Germline CDR1 is SGHRS and CDR2 is YFSETQ. V was cut by 4 bases and J by 0 bases, with 10 bases left in between. The CDR3 coding sequence is TGCGCCAGCAGCCCGGACGGAGCTAACTATGGCTACACCTTC. Residues: CASSPDGANYGYTF. The variable domain in full, with the rest retrieved from reference TRBV5-1 and TRBJ1-2, is KAGVTQTPRYLIKTRGQQVTLSCSPISGHRSVSWYQQTPGQGLQFLFEYFSETQRNKGNFPGRFSGRQFSNSRSEMNVSTLELGDSALYLCASSPDGANYGYTFGSGTRLTVV.

With regard to this clonotype: This may be a read error: a much more frequent sequence differs by one nucleotide. The CDR3 bases are TGTGCCAGCAGCTTAAACGGGATACCCAACGCTTTCTTT. Protein product: CASSLNGIPNAFF. The rearrangement links TRBV7-2 to TRBJ1-1, with D unclear. CDR3 length: 13 residues. The V end was cut by 2 bases, the J end by 11 bases, with 15 bases between. The germline gives CDR1 SGHTA, CDR2 FQGNSA.

This clonotype came up many times. V and J are TRBV27 and TRBJ2-7; a weak D match, TRBD2 (6 bases). V was trimmed by 11 bases and J by 6 bases, leaving 20 bases between them. The CDR3 is made up of 13 amino acids. Germline lookup yields CDR1 MNHEY and CDR2 SMNVEV (reference sequence). The CDR3 spells CAARDGRRSEQYF. CDR3 bases: TGTGCCGCCCGCGACGGGAGAAGAAGCGAGCAGTACTTC.

This clonotype occurred once. The V gene is TRBV29-1, the J gene TRBJ1-1; TRBD1 might be the D (6 bases). Germline values: CDR1 SQVTM, CDR2 ANQGSEA. CDR3 length equals 12 residues. The CDR3 spells CRVGQPSTEAFF. The CDR3 nucleotides are TGCAGAGTGGGACAACCATCCACTGAAGCTTTCTTT.

V usage is TRBV20-1 and J usage is TRBJ2-7; 9 positions agree with TRBD2. The CDR3 loop spans 14 amino acids. Germline CDR1 and CDR2: DFQATT and SNEGSKA (reference sequence). V trimming: 6 bases; J trimming: 6 bases; junction bases outside the gene matches: 12. The CDR3 DNA sequence: TGCAGTGCCTCGGAGCGGGAGGCCGGGGCCGAGCAGTACTTC. It codes for CSASEREAGAEQYF.

This clonotype was detected ten times or more. The rearrangement links TRBV20-1 to TRBJ2-1; the match to TRBD2 covers 8 bases. From germline, CDR1 is DFQATT and CDR2 SNEGSKA (reference sequence). The CDR3 consists of 15 residues. V gave up 0 bases and J gave up 8 bases; unmatched junction bases: 9. CDR3 region: CSARDSGRATDEQFF. DNA of the CDR3: TGCAGTGCTAGAGATTCCGGGAGGGCCACGGATGAGCAGTTCTTC.

The chain links TRBV28 to TRBJ2-6; D ambiguous. V gave up 4 bases and J gave up 1 base, with 17 bases separating them. CDR1 and CDR2 (germline): MDHEN, SYDVKM. CDR3 size: 18 residues. CDR3 sequence: CASSSPELRLSGANVLTF. DNA for the CDR3: TGTGCCAGCAGTTCCCCGGAGTTGAGGCTATCTGGGGCCAACGTCCTGACTTTC.